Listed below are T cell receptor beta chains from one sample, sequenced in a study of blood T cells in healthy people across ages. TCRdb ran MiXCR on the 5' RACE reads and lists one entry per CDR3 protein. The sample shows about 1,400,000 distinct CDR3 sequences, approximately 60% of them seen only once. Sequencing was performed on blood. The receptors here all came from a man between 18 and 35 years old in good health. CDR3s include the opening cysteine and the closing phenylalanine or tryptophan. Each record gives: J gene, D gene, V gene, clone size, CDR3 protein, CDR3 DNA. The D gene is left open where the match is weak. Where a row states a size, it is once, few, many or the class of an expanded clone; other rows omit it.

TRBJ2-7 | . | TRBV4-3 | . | CAGSQDAGAYEQYF | TGCGCCGGCAGCCAAGATGCAGGGGCCTACGAGCAGTACTTC
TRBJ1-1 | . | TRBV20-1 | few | CSADSRGDTEAFF | TGCAGTGCAGATTCCAGGGGTGACACTGAAGCTTTCTTT
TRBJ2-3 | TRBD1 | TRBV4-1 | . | CASSQDGQGAPDTQYF | TGCGCCAGCAGCCAAGATGGACAGGGGGCCCCAGATACGCAGTATTTT
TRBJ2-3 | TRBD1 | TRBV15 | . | CATSSSGTGSTDTQYF | TGTGCCACCAGCAGCTCCGGGACAGGGAGCACAGATACGCAGTATTTT
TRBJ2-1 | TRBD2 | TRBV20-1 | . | CSASPFSGSSYNEQFF | TGCAGTGCTAGTCCATTCAGCGGGAGCTCCTACAATGAGCAGTTCTTC
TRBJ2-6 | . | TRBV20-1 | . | CSAVTSGANVLTF | TGCAGTGCGGTCACATCTGGGGCCAACGTCCTGACTTTC
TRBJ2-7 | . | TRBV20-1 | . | CSARDLAALRAYEQYF | TGCAGTGCTAGAGATCTGGCGGCCCTAAGAGCCTACGAGCAGTACTTC
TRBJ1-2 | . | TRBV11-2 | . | CASSLAVRTGGYTF | TGTGCCAGCAGCTTAGCAGTGCGGACGGGGGGCTACACCTTC
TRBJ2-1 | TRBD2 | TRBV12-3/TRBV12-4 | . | CASSLARWLAGGGSSYNEQFF | TGTGCCAGCAGTTTAGCGCGGTGGCTAGCGGGGGGAGGAAGCTCCTACAATGAGCAGTTCTTC
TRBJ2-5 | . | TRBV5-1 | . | CASSFLAGSGQETQYF | TGCGCCAGCAGCTTCTTGGCGGGGAGTGGGCAAGAGACCCAGTACTTC
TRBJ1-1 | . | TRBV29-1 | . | CSVELVGNTEAFF | TGCAGCGTTGAATTAGTGGGGAACACTGAAGCTTTCTTT
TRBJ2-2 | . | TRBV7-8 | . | CASSRNGGPGELFF | TGTGCCAGCAGCCGCAACGGGGGGCCAGGGGAGCTGTTTTTT
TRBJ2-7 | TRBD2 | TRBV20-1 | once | CSAIVAGGYEQYF | TGCAGTGCTATCGTAGCGGGGGGTTACGAGCAGTACTTC
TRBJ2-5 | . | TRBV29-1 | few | CSFAQGQETQYF | TGCAGCTTTGCACAGGGTCAAGAGACCCAGTACTTC
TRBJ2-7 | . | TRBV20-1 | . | CSARDLERAYEQYF | TGCAGTGCTAGAGACTTGGAGCGGGCCTACGAGCAGTACTTC
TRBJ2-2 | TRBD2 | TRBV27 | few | CASSSWTSGGPQNTGELFF | TGTGCCAGCAGTTCGTGGACTAGCGGGGGGCCCCAGAACACCGGGGAGCTGTTTTTT
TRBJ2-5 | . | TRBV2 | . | CASSEAPLAEQYF | TGTGCCAGCAGTGAAGCGCCGCTCGCGGAGCAGTACTTC
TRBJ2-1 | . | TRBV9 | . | CASPRLKRYTYNEQFF | TGTGCCAGCCCTCGGTTGAAGAGATACACCTACAATGAGCAGTTCTTC
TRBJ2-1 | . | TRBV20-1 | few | CSADPFDNEQFF | TGCAGTGCCGATCCCTTTGACAATGAGCAGTTCTTC
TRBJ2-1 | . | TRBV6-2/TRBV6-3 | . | CASSYSILAPNEQFF | TGTGCCAGCAGTTACTCGATTCTGGCCCCAAATGAGCAGTTCTTC
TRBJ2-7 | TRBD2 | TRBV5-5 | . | CASSPTSGSTYEQYF | TGTGCCAGCAGCCCGACTAGCGGGAGCACCTACGAGCAGTACTTC
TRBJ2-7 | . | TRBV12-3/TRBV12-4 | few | CASSLWAEQYF | TGTGCCAGCAGTTTATGGGCCGAGCAGTACTTC
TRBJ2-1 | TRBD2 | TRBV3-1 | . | CASSQLAGGRGGEQFF | TGTGCCAGCAGCCAACTAGCGGGGGGTCGAGGGGGTGAGCAGTTCTTC
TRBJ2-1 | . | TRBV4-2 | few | CASSQQSGEQFF | TGTGCCAGCAGCCAACAAAGCGGTGAGCAGTTCTTC
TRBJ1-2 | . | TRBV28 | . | CASSLNWRLHYGYTF | TGTGCCAGCAGTTTAAATTGGCGCCTCCACTATGGCTACACCTTC
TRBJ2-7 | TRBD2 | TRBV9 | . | CASSPSALATHEQYF | TGTGCCAGCAGCCCAAGTGCACTAGCGACCCACGAGCAGTACTTC
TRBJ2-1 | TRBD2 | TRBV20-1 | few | CSARKSGRVNEQFF | TGCAGTGCTAGAAAAAGCGGGAGGGTCAATGAGCAGTTCTTC
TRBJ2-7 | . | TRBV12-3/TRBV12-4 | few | CASSKAGPTGEQYF | TGTGCCAGCAGTAAAGCCGGGCCGACTGGCGAGCAGTACTTC
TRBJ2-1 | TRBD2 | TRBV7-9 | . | CASTSSGGISEQFF | TGTGCCAGCACCTCTAGCGGGGGGATCAGTGAGCAGTTCTTC
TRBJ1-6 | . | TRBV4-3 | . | CASGPGSYNSPLHF | TGCGCCAGCGGGCCCGGCTCCTATAATTCACCCCTCCACTTT
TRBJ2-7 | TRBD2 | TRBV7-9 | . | CASSLGPSGADEQYF | TGTGCCAGCAGCTTAGGGCCTAGCGGGGCTGACGAGCAGTACTTC
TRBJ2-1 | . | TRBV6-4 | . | CASSAEPNQQFF | TGTGCCAGCAGTGCGGAGCCCAACCAGCAGTTCTTC
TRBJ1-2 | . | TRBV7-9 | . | CARSLGGLDYGYTF | TGTGCCAGAAGCTTAGGGGGGCTTGACTATGGCTACACCTTC
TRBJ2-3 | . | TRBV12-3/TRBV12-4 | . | CASSLRSGYLPDTQYF | TGTGCCAGCAGTTTACGGAGCGGATATTTGCCAGATACGCAGTATTTT
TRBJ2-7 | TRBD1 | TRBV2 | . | CVPGDRGSKYEQYF | TGTGTCCCAGGGGACAGGGGATCCAAATACGAGCAGTACTTC
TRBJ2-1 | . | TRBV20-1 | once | CSARGTVDEQFF | TGCAGTGCTAGAGGTACCGTTGATGAGCAGTTCTTC
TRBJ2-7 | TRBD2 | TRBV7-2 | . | CASSPKLAGGVHEQYF | TGTGCCAGCAGCCCAAAACTAGCGGGAGGAGTCCACGAGCAGTACTTC
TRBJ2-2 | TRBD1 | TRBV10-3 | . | CAILVRGTGRDTGELFF | TGTGCCATACTCGTTAGAGGGACAGGGAGGGACACCGGGGAGCTGTTTTTT
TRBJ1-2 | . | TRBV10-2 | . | CASRVDGAYTF | TGCGCCAGCAGGGTGGACGGGGCCTACACCTTC
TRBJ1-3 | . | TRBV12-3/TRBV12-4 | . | CAYPYSGNTIYF | TGTGCCTACCCTTACTCTGGAAACACCATATATTTT
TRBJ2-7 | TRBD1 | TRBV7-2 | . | CASSSTDRVPNQFLRYEQYF | TGTGCCAGCAGCTCAACCGACAGGGTTCCAAACCAGTTCCTCCGCTACGAGCAGTACTTC
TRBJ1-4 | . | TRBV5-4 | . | CASRQGEKLFF | TGTGCCAGCAGACAGGGTGAAAAACTGTTTTTT
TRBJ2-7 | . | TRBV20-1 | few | CSADPDDYEQYF | TGCAGTGCCGACCCTGACGACTACGAGCAGTACTTC
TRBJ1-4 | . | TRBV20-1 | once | CSATGMTNEKLFF | TGCAGTGCTACAGGGATGACTAATGAAAAACTGTTTTTT
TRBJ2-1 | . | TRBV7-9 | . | CASVPIGTYNEQFF | TGTGCCAGTGTTCCGATCGGGACTTACAATGAGCAGTTCTTC
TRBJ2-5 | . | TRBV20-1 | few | CSANPGTFSYNEQYF | TGCAGTGCCAACCCAGGGACCTTCTCCTACAATGAGCAGTACTTC
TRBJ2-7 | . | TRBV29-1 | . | CSVAPVRDYEQYF | TGCAGCGTTGCCCCGGTGAGGGATTACGAGCAGTACTTC
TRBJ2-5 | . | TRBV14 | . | CASTGAARYQETQYF | TGTGCCAGCACGGGGGCGGCCCGATACCAAGAGACCCAGTACTTC
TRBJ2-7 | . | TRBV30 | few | CAWKGTYEQYF | TGTGCCTGGAAGGGGACCTACGAGCAGTACTTC
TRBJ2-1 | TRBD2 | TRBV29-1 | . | CSSSSGGPPSYNEQFF | TGCAGCAGCTCCTCGGGGGGGCCTCCGTCCTACAATGAGCAGTTCTTC
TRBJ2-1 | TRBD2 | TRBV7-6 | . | CASSFNFGLAGNEQFF | TGTGCCAGCAGTTTTAACTTCGGGCTAGCGGGGAATGAGCAGTTCTTC
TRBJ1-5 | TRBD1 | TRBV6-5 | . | CASSQQGARQPQHF | TGTGCCAGCAGTCAACAGGGGGCTCGTCAGCCCCAGCATTTT
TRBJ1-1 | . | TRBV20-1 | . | CSASKTGGTEAFF | TGCAGTGCTAGTAAAACGGGGGGCACTGAAGCTTTCTTT
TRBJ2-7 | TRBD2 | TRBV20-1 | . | CSAGLAGAYEQYF | TGCAGTGCAGGGCTAGCGGGGGCCTACGAGCAGTACTTC
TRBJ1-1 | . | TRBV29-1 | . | CSVDRGNGAFF | TGCAGCGTCGACCGGGGGAATGGTGCTTTCTTT